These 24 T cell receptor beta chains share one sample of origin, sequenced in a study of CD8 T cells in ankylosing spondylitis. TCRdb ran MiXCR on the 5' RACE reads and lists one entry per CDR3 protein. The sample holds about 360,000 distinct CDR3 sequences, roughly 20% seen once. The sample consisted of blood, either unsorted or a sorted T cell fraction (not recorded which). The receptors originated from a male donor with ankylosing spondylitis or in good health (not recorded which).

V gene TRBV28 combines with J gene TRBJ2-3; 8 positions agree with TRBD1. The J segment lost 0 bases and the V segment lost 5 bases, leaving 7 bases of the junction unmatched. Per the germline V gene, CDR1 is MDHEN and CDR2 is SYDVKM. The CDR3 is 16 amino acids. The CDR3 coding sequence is TGTGCCAGCAGTCTCGGACAGGGCCTTAGCACAGATACGCAGTATTTT. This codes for CASSLGQGLSTDTQYF.

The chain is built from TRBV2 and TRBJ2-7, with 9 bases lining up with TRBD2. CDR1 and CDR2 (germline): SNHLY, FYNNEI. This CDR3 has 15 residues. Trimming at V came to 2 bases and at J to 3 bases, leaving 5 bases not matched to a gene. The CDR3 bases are TGTGCCAGCAGTGAAAGCGGGGGGTACTACTACGAGCAGTACTTC. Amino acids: CASSESGGYYYEQYF. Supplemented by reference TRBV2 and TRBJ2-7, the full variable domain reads EPEVTQTPSHQVTQMGQEVILRCVPISNHLYFYWYRQILGQKVEFLVSFYNNEISEKSEIFDDQFSVERPDGSNFTLKIRSTKLEDSAMYFCASSESGGYYYEQYFGPGTRLTVT.

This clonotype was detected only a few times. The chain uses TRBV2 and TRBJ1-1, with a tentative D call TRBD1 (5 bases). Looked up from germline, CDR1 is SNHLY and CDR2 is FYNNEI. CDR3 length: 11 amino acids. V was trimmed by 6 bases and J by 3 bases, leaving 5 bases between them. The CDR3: CASRGDTEAFF. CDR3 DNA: TGTGCCAGCAGGGGGGACACTGAAGCTTTCTTT. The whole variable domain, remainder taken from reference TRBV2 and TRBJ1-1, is EPEVTQTPSHQVTQMGQEVILRCVPISNHLYFYWYRQILGQKVEFLVSFYNNEISEKSEIFDDQFSVERPDGSNFTLKIRSTKLEDSAMYFCASRGDTEAFFGQGTRLTVV.

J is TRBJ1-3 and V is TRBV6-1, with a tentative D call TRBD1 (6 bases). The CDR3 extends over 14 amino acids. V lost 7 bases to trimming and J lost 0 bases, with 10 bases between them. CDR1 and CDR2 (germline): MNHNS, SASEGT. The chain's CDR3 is CASTLQGSGNTIYF. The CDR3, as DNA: TGTGCCAGCACTCTACAGGGCTCTGGAAACACCATATATTTT.

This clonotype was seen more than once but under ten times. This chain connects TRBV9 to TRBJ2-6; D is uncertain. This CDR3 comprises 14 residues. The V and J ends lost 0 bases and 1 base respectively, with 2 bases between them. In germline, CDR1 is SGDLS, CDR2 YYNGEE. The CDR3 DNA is TGTGCCAGCAGCGTAGGGTCTGGGGCCAACGTCCTGACTTTC. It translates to CASSVGSGANVLTF.

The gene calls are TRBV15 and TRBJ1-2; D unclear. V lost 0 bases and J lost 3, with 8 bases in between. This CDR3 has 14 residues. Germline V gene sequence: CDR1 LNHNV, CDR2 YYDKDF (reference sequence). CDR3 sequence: CATSRDLKDYGYTF. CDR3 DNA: TGTGCCACCAGCAGAGATCTAAAGGACTATGGCTACACCTTC.

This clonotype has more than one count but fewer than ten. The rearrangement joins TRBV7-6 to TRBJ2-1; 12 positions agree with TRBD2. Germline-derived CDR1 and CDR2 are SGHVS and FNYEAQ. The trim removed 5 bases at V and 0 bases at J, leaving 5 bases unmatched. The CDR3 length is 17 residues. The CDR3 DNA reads TGTGCCAGCAGCCCTAGCGGGGGGGCTAGCTCCTACAATGAGCAGTTCTTC. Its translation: CASSPSGGASSYNEQFF.

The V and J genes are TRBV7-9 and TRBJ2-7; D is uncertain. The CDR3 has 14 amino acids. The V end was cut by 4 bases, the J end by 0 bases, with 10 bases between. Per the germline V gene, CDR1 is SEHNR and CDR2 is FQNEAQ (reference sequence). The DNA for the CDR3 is TGTGCCAGCAGCTCAGAGCTAAGCTCCTACGAGCAGTACTTC. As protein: CASSSELSSYEQYF.

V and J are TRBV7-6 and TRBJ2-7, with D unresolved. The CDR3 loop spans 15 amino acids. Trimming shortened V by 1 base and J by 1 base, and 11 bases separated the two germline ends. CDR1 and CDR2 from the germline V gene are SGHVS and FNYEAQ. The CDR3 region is CASSLEPIPSYEQYF. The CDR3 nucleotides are TGTGCCAGCAGCTTAGAACCAATTCCTTCCTACGAGCAGTACTTC.

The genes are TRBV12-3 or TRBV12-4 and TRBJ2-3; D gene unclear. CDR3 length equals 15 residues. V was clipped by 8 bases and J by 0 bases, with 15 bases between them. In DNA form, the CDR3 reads TGTGCCAGCTGGCCTGGCAGGCCTAGCACAGATACGCAGTATTTT. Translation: CASWPGRPSTDTQYF.

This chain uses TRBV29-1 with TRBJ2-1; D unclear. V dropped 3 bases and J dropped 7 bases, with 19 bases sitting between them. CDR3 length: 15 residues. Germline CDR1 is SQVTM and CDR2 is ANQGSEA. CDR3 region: CSVDGGADRLNEQFF. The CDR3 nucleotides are TGCAGCGTTGATGGCGGTGCAGATAGGCTGAATGAGCAGTTCTTC.

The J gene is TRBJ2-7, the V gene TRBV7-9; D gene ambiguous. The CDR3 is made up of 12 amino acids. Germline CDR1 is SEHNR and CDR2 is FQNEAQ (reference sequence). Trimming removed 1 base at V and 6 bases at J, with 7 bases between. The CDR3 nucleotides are TGTGCCAGCAGCTTAGGTACAGCCGAGCAGTACTTC. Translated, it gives CASSLGTAEQYF.

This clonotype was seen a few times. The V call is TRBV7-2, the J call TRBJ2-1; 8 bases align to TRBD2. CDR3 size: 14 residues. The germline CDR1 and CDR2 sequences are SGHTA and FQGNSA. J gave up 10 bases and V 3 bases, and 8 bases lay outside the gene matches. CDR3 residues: CASSFLPGLGEQFF. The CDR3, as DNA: TGTGCCAGCAGCTTCTTGCCGGGACTAGGAGAGCAGTTCTTC.

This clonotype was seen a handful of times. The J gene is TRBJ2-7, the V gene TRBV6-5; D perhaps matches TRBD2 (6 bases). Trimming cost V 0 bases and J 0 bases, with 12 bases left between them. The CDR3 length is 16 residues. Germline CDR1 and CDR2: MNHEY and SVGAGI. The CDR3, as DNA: TGTGCCAGCAGTTACTCTAGCGGAGAGAGCTCCTACGAGCAGTACTTC. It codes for CASSYSSGESSYEQYF.

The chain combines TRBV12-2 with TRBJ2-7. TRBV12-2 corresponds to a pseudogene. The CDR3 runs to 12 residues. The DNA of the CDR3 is TGTGCAAGTCGCTTATGCTCCTACGAGCAGTACTTC. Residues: CASRLCSYEQYF.

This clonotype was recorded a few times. The CDR3 is CSARSLTIAGTSPDEQFF. CDR3 coding DNA: TGCAGTGCTAGATCTCTTACGATTGCCGGGACTAGCCCCGATGAGCAGTTCTTC. The chain employs TRBV20-1 and TRBJ2-1; 9 nucleotides agree with TRBD2. The CDR3 runs to 18 residues. Per the germline V gene, CDR1 is DFQATT and CDR2 is SNEGSKA (reference sequence). The V gene end was trimmed by 2 bases and the J gene end by 8 bases; junction bases not matched to a gene: 19.

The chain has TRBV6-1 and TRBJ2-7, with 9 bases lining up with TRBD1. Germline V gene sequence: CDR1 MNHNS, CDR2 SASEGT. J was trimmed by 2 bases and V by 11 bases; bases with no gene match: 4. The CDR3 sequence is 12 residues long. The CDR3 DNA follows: TGTGCCGGGGGACAGGGTCCCTACGAGCAGTACTTC. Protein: CAGGQGPYEQYF.

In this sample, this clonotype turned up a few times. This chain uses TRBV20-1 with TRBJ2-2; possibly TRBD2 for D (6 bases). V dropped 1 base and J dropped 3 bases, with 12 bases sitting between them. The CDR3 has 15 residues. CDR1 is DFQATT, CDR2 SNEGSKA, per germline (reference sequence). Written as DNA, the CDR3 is TGCAGTGCTAGAGCAGAGGGGACTCACACCGGGGAGCTGTTTTTT. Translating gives CSARAEGTHTGELFF.

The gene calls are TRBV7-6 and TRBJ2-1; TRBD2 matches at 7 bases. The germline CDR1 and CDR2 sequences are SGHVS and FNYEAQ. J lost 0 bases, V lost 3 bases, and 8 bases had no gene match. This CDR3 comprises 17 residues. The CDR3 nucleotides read TGTGCCAGCAGCTTCTCCGTGGGGGGGAGCTCCTACAATGAGCAGTTCTTC. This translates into CASSFSVGGSSYNEQFF.

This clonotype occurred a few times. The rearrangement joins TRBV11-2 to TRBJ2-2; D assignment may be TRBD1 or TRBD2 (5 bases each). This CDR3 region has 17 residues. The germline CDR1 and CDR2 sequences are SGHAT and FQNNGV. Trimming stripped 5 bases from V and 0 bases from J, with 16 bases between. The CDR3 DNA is TGTGCCAGCAGCCCCTACTATGAGGGGTCGAACACCGGGGAGCTGTTTTTT. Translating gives CASSPYYEGSNTGELFF.

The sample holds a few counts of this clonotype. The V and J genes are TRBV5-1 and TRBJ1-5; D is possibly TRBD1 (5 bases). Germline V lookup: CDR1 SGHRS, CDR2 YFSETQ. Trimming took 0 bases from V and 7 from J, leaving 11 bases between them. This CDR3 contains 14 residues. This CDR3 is CASSLDGRGQPQHF. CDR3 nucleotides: TGCGCCAGCAGCTTGGATGGGCGGGGCCAGCCCCAGCATTTT.

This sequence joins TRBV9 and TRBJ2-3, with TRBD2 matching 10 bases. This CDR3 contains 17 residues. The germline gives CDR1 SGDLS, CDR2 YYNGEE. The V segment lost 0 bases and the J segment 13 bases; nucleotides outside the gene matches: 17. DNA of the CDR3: TGTGCCAGCAGCGTAGGCTCAGCGGGGGGGCTCACAGATACTGAGTATTTT. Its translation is CASSVGSAGGLTDTEYF. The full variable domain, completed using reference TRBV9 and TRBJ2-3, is DSGVTQTPKHLITATGQRVTLRCSPRSGDLSVYWYQQSLDQGLQFLIQYYNGEERAKGNILERFSAQQFPDLHSELNLSSLELGDSALYFCASSVGSAGGLTDTEYFGPGTRLTVL.

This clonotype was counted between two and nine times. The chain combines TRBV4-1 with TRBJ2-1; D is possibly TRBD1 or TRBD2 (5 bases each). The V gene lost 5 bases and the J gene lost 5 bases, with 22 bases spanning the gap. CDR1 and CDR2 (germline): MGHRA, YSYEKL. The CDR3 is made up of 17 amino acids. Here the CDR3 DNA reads TGCGCCAGCAGCAAAAGAGGGATGGCAGGGTCGGACAATGAGCAGTTCTTC. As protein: CASSKRGMAGSDNEQFF.

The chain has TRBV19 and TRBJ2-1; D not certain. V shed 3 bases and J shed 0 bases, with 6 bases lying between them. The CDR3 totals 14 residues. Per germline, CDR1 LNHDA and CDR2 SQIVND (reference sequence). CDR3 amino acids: CASSMGSSYNEQFF. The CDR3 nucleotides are TGTGCCAGTAGTATGGGTAGCTCCTACAATGAGCAGTTCTTC. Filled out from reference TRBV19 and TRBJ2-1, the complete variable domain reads DGGITQSPKYLFRKEGQNVTLSCEQNLNHDAMYWYRQDPGQGLRLIYYSQIVNDFQKGDIAEGYSVSREKKESFPLTVTSAQKNPTAFYLCASSMGSSYNEQFFGPGTRLTVL.